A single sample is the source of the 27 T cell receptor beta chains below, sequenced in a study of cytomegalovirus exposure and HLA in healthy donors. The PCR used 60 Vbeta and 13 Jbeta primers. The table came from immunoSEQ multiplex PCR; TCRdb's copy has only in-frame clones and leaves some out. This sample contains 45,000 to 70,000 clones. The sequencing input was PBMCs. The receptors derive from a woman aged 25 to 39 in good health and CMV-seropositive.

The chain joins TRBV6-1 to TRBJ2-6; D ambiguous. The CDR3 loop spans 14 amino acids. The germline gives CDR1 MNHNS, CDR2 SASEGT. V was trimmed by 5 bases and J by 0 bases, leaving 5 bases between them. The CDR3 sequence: CASSLASGANVLTF. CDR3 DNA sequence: TGTGCCAGCAGTTTAGCCTCTGGGGCCAACGTCCTGACTTTC.

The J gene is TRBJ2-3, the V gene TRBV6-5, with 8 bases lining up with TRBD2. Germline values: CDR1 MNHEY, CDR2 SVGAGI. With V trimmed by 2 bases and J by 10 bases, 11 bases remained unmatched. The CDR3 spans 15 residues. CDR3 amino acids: CASSYPGTSREAQYF. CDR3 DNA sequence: TGTGCCAGCAGTTACCCCGGGACCTCGCGGGAGGCGCAGTATTTT.

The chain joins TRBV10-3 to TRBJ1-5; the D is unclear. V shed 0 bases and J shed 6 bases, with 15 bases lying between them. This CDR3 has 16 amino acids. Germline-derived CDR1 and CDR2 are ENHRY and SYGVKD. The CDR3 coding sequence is TGTGCCATCAGTGAGTCGGGTAGCCCCTATTTTCAGCCCCAGCATTTT. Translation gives CAISESGSPYFQPQHF.

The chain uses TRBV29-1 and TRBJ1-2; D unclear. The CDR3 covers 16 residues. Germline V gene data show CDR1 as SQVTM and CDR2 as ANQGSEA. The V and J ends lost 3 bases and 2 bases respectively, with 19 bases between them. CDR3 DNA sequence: TGCAGCGTTGAGACGGAGCGTCGAGATCTAAACTATGGCTACACCTTC. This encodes CSVETERRDLNYGYTF.

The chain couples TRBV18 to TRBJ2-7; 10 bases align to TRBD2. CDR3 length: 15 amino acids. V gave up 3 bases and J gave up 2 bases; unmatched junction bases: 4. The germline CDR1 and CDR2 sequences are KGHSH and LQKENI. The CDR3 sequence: CASSPSSGGAYEQYF. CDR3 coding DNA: TGTGCCAGCTCACCGTCGAGCGGGGGGGCCTACGAGCAGTACTTC.

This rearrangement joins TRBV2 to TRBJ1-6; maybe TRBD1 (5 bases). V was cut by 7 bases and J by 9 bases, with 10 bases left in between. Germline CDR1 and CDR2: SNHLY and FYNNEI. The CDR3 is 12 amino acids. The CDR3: CASNQGFSPLHF. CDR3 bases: TGTGCCAGCAATCAGGGCTTTTCACCCCTCCACTTT.

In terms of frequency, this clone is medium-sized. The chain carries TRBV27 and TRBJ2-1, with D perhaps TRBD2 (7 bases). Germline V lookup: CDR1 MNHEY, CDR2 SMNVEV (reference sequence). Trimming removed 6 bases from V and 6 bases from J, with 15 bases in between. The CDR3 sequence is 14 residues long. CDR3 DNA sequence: TGTGCCAGCAGGAGGGGGGGGGCCATCAATGAGCAGTTCTTC. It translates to CASRRGGAINEQFF.

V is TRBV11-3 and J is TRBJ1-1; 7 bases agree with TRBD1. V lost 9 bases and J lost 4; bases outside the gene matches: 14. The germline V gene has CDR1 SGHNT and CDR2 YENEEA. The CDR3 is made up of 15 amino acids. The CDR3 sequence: CASTFQGDLGTEAFF. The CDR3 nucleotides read TGTGCCAGTACTTTTCAGGGGGACTTAGGCACTGAAGCTTTCTTT.

In DNA form, the CDR3 reads TGTGCCAGCGGTACAGGTTGGGGATACGAGCAGTACTTC. As protein: CASGTGWGYEQYF. The rearrangement joins TRBV2 to TRBJ2-7; weak D call: TRBD1 (5 bases). The length of the CDR3 is 13 residues. CDR1 SNHLY and CDR2 FYNNEI come from the germline V gene. V shed 8 bases and J shed 4 bases, with 15 bases lying between them. The whole variable domain, remainder taken from reference TRBV2 and TRBJ2-7, is EPEVTQTPSHQVTQMGQEVILRCVPISNHLYFYWYRQILGQKVEFLVSFYNNEISEKSEIFDDQFSVERPDGSNFTLKIRSTKLEDSAMYFCASGTGWGYEQYFGPGTRLTVT.

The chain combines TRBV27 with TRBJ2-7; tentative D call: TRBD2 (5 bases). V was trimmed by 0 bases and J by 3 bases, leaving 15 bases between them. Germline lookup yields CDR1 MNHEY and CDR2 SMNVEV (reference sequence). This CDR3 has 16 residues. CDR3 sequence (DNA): TGTGCCAGCAGTTTATCGGGCCGGGCTCGGGACTACGAGCAGTACTTC. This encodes CASSLSGRARDYEQYF.

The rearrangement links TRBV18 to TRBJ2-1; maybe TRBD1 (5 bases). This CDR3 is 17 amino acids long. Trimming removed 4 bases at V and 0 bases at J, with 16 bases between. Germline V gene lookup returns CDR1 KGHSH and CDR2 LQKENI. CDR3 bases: TGTGCCAGCTCACTTCTAGGGCAGGGAAGCTCCTACAATGAGCAGTTCTTC. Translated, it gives CASSLLGQGSSYNEQFF. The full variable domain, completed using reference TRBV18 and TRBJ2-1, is NAGVMQNPRHLVRRRGQEARLRCSPMKGHSHVYWYRQLPEEGLKFMVYLQKENIIDESGMPKERFSAEFPKEGPSILRIQQVVRGDSAAYFCASSLLGQGSSYNEQFFGPGTRLTVL.

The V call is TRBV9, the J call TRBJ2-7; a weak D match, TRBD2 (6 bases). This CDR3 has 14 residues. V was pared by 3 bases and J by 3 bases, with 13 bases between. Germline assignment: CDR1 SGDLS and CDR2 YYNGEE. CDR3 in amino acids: CASSEGLGGYEQYF. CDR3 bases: TGTGCCAGCAGCGAAGGCCTGGGGGGCTACGAGCAGTACTTC.

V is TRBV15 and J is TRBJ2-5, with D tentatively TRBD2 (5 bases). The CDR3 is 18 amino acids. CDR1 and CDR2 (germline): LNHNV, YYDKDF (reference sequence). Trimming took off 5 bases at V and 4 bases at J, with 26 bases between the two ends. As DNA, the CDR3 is TGTGCCACCAGCCCCCCCGGCGGGCTAACCGACTCACTAGAGACCCAGTACTTC. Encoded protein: CATSPPGGLTDSLETQYF.

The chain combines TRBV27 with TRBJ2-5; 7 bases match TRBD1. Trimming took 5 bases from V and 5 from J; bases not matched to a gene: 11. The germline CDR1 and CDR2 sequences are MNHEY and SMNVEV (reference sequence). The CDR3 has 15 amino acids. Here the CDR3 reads CASSGQESPLETQYF. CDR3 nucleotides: TGTGCCAGCAGTGGACAGGAAAGCCCCCTCGAGACCCAGTACTTC.

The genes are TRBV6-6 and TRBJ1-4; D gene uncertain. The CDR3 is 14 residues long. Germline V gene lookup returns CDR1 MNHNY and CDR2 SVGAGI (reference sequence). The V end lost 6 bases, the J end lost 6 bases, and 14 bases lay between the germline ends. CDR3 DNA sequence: TGTGCCAGCAGGTACACTAGGGTGGATGAAAAACTGTTTTTT. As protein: CASRYTRVDEKLFF.

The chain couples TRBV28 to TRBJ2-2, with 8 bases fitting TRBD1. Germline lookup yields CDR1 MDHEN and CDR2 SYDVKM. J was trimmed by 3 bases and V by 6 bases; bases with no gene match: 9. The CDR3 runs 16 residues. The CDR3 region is CASSGLSDRDTGELFF. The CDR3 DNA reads TGTGCCAGCAGCGGACTGTCGGACAGGGACACCGGGGAGCTGTTTTTT.

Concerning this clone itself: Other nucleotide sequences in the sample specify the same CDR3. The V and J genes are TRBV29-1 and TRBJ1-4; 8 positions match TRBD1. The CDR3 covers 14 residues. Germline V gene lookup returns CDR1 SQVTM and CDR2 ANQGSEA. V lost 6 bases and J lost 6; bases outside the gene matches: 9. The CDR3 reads CSVRQGTRDEKLFF. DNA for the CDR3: TGCAGCGTCCGACAGGGGACTCGAGATGAAAAACTGTTTTTT.

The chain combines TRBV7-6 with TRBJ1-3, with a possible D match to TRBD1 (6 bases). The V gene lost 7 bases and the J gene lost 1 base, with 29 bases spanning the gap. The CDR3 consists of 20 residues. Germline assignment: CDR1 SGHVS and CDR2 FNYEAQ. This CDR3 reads CASTKVGGAGNPESGNTIYF. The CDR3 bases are TGTGCCAGCACAAAGGTGGGGGGGGCAGGCAACCCGGAATCTGGAAACACCATATATTTT.

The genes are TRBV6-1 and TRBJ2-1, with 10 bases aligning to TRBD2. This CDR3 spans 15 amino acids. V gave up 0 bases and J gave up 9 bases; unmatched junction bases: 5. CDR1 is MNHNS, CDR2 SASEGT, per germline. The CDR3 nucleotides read TGTGCCAGCAGTGAAGCGGGTAGCGGGAGGAGTGAGCAGTTCTTC. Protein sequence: CASSEAGSGRSEQFF.

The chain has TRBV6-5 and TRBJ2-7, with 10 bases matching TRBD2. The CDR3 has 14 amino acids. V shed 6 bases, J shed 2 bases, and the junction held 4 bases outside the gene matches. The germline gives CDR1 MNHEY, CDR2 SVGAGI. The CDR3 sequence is CASRGLARAYEQYF. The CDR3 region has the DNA TGTGCCAGCAGGGGACTAGCGAGGGCCTACGAGCAGTACTTC.

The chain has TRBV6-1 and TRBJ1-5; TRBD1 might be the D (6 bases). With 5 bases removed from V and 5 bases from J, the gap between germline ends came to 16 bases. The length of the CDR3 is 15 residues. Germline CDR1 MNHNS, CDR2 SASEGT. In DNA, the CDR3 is TGTGCCAGCAGTTCCGGGACAACCGTTTATCAGCCCCAGCATTTT. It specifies CASSSGTTVYQPQHF.

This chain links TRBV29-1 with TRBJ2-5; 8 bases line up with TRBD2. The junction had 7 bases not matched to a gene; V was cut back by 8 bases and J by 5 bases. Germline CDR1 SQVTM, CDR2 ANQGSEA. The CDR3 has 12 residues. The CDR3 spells CSHGGAHETQYF. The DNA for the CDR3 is TGCAGCCACGGGGGGGCCCACGAGACCCAGTACTTC.

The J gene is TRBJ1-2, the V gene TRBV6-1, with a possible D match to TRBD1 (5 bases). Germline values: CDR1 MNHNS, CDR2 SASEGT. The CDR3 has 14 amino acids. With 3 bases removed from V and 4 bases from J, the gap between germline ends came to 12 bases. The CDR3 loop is CASSESGTGYGYTF. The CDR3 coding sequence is TGTGCCAGCAGTGAGTCCGGTACAGGCTATGGCTACACCTTC.

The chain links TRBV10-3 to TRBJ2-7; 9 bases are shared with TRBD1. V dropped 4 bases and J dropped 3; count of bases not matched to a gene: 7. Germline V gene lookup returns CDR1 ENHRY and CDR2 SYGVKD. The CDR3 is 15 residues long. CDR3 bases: TGTGCCATCAGTGGGACCGGGACAGGGATCTACGAGCAGTACTTC. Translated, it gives CAISGTGTGIYEQYF.

Here the CDR3 reads CASSFRGYYNEQFF. DNA of the CDR3: TGTGCCAGCAGCTTCCGCGGCTACTACAATGAGCAGTTCTTC. The chain is built from TRBV5-6 and TRBJ2-1; D is unclear. Germline CDR1 and CDR2: SGHDT and YYEEEE. The CDR3 has 14 amino acids. Trimming cost V 2 bases and J 3 bases, with 9 bases left between them.

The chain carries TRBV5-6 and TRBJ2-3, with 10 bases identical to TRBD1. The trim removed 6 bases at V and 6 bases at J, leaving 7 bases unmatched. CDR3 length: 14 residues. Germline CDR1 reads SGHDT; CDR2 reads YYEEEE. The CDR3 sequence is CASTSGQGEDTQYF. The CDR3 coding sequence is TGTGCCAGCACCTCAGGACAGGGGGAGGATACGCAGTATTTT.

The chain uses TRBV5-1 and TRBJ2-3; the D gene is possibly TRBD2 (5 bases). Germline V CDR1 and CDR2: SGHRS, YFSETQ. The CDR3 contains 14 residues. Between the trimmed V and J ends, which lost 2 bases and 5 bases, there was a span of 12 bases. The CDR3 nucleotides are TGCGCCAGCAGCTTAGAGGGCTTCCAAGATACGCAGTATTTT. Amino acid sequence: CASSLEGFQDTQYF.